Included here is one T cell receptor (beta chain) sequence, with context. What it binds is not known. This sample is part of a study of T cell responses to AZD1222 COVID-19 vaccine. In the study overall: Pooled together were second doses at about 4 or about 12 weeks. Points from the study as a whole: When two AZD1222 doses had been given, Spike-specific TCR breadth and depth rose. White British people made up most donors, females outnumbered males, and clonal diversity was possibly underestimated.

The table came from immunoSEQ multiplex PCR; TCRdb's copy has only in-frame clones and leaves some out. The sample holds about 55,000 clones, approximately 84% seen once. Sequenced here: peripheral blood, sampled on day 0 of AZD1222 vaccination. The sequence came from an adult in good health.

The CDR3 DNA is TGTGCCAGCAGTCAACTCCCGGGCACTGAAGCTTTCTTT. This codes for CASSQLPGTEAFF. The V and J genes are TRBV2 and TRBJ1-1; D is unclear. Trimming pared 5 bases from V and 4 bases from J, leaving 11 bases between. CDR1 is SNHLY and CDR2 is FYNNEI in the germline V gene. The CDR3 is 13 residues long.